These T cell receptor beta chains were read from a single sample in a study of T cells in localized non-small cell lung cancer. TCRdb keeps only in-frame clones here, not all; method: immunoSEQ multiplex PCR. The sample shows some 140,000 clones, 89% of them seen only once. Specimen: peripheral blood, collected before any cancer treatment. These receptors came from a female donor older than 55 with stage I lung adenocarcinoma. Both conserved end residues are part of each CDR3. Each record gives: V gene, D gene, clone size, J gene, CDR3 DNA, CDR3 protein. The D gene is left open where the match is weak. The size of a clone is reported for some rows only, either as once, few or many, or as a class for expanded clones.

v_call: TRBV19
d_call: TRBD2
clone_size: NA
j_call: TRBJ2-7
cdr3_nt: TGTGCCAGTAGTAAAAGCGGGAGGGGCTCCTACGAGCAGTACTTC
cdr3_aa: CASSKSGRGSYEQYF

v_call: TRBV6-5
d_call: NA
clone_size: NA
j_call: TRBJ2-2
cdr3_nt: TGTGCCAGCAGTTACTCTTGGGGAAGTACCGGGGAGCTGTTTTTT
cdr3_aa: CASSYSWGSTGELFF

v_call: TRBV4-2
d_call: NA
clone_size: NA
j_call: TRBJ2-6
cdr3_nt: TGTGCCAGCAGCCGACGAAGGGCGGGGAGAGGGGCCAACGTCCTGACTTTC
cdr3_aa: CASSRRRAGRGANVLTF

v_call: TRBV18
d_call: NA
clone_size: NA
j_call: TRBJ1-1
cdr3_nt: TGTGCCAGCTCACCTACAGTGAACACTGAAGCTTTCTTT
cdr3_aa: CASSPTVNTEAFF

v_call: TRBV11-2
d_call: TRBD2
clone_size: NA
j_call: TRBJ2-1
cdr3_nt: TGTGCCAGTAAGACTAGCCTCAATGAGCAGTTCTTC
cdr3_aa: CASKTSLNEQFF

v_call: TRBV30
d_call: TRBD1
clone_size: once
j_call: TRBJ2-3
cdr3_nt: TGTGCCTGGACGGTGACAGGGAAGATATCAGATACGCAGTATTTT
cdr3_aa: CAWTVTGKISDTQYF

v_call: TRBV10-1
d_call: NA
clone_size: NA
j_call: TRBJ1-2
cdr3_nt: TGCGCCAGCAGTGAGTTAAGGGAGGATGGCTACACCTTC
cdr3_aa: CASSELREDGYTF

v_call: TRBV18
d_call: TRBD1
clone_size: NA
j_call: TRBJ2-7
cdr3_nt: TGTGCCAGCTCAAAAACAGGGGTCCCCTACGAGCAGTACTTC
cdr3_aa: CASSKTGVPYEQYF

v_call: TRBV30
d_call: NA
clone_size: NA
j_call: TRBJ2-7
cdr3_nt: TGTGCCTGGAGTGTACTAGGGTACGAGCAGTACTTC
cdr3_aa: CAWSVLGYEQYF

v_call: TRBV30
d_call: TRBD2
clone_size: NA
j_call: TRBJ2-2
cdr3_nt: TGTGCCTGCAGGACTAGCGGGAGGGTGCTGACCGGGGAGCTGTTTTTT
cdr3_aa: CACRTSGRVLTGELFF

v_call: TRBV30
d_call: NA
clone_size: NA
j_call: TRBJ1-2
cdr3_nt: TGTGCCTGGAATCCGGGGAGCGTAGGTGGCTACACCTTC
cdr3_aa: CAWNPGSVGGYTF

v_call: TRBV25-1
d_call: TRBD1
clone_size: NA
j_call: TRBJ2-3
cdr3_nt: TGTGCCAGCAGTGGCCCCACAGGGGGTGCGACAGATACGCAGTATTTT
cdr3_aa: CASSGPTGGATDTQYF

v_call: TRBV29-1
d_call: NA
clone_size: once
j_call: TRBJ1-5
cdr3_nt: TGCAGCGTTGGTTGGGGAGCGGGACAGCCCCAGCATTTT
cdr3_aa: CSVGWGAGQPQHF

v_call: TRBV7-2
d_call: TRBD2
clone_size: NA
j_call: TRBJ2-7
cdr3_nt: TGTGCCAGTTCTAGGACTAGCGCCTACGAGCAGTACTTC
cdr3_aa: CASSRTSAYEQYF

v_call: TRBV28
d_call: NA
clone_size: NA
j_call: TRBJ1-2
cdr3_nt: TGTGCCAGCAGTTCAACGGGGATCGGCTACACCTTC
cdr3_aa: CASSSTGIGYTF

v_call: TRBV6-5
d_call: NA
clone_size: NA
j_call: TRBJ1-1
cdr3_nt: TGTGCCAGCACCCAACCCTCCGGAATTGAAGCTTTCTTT
cdr3_aa: CASTQPSGIEAFF

v_call: TRBV28
d_call: NA
clone_size: NA
j_call: TRBJ1-2
cdr3_nt: TGTGCCAGCACCCAAAACCAGGGATACTATGGCTACACCTTC
cdr3_aa: CASTQNQGYYGYTF

v_call: TRBV27
d_call: NA
clone_size: few
j_call: TRBJ1-1
cdr3_nt: TGTGCCAGCAGTAGCTACCTTACAGGGTTGAGCACTGAAGCTTTCTTT
cdr3_aa: CASSSYLTGLSTEAFF

v_call: TRBV11-2
d_call: NA
clone_size: NA
j_call: TRBJ2-2
cdr3_nt: TGTGCCGCCAAATACATTCCAGTGGGAGGTATTTCCGGGGAGCTGTTTTTT
cdr3_aa: CAAKYIPVGGISGELFF